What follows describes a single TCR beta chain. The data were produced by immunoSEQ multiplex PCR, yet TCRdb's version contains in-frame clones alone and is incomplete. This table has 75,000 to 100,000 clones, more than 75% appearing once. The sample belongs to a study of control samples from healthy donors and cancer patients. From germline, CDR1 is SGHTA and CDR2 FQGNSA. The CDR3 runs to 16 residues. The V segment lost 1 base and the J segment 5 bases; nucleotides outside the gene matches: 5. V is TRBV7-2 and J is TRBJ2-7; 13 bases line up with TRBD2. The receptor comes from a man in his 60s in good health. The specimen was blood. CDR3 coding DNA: TGTGCCAGCAGCTTAGTACTAGCGGGAGGGCCCCACGAGCAGTACTTC. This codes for CASSLVLAGGPHEQYF. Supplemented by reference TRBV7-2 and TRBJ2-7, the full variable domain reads GAGVSQSPSNKVTEKGKDVELRCDPISGHTALYWYRQSLGQGLEFLIYFQGNSAPDKSGLPSDRFSAERTGGSVSTLTIQRTQQEDSAVYLCASSLVLAGGPHEQYFGPGTRLTVT.